This T cell receptor beta chain was identified in a study of monozygotic twins with inflammatory bowel disease. This CDR3 is built from 14 residues. Germline CDR1 reads SGHRS; CDR2 reads YFSETQ. About this clonotype: Its cognate antigen is unknown.

With the 5' RACE reads reprocessed, TCRdb shows one record per CDR3 protein and no DNA. The listing contains roughly 300,000 distinct CDR3 sequences. General study points: The study found lower TCRbeta diversity (inverse Simpson) in IBD patients than in healthy co-twins.

The receptor comes from a human donor with ulcerative colitis or Crohn's disease, or a healthy co-twin of an affected twin (not recorded which). V gene TRBV5-1 combines with J gene TRBJ2-1; the TRBD1 assignment by TCRdb is unverifiable without DNA. The sequencing input was blood. CDR3: CASSGGTGYNEQFF.